What follows are 14 T cell receptor beta chains derived from one specimen sequenced in a study of blood T cell repertoires in COVID-19. TCRdb's copy holds only in-frame clones and misses some; the assay was immunoSEQ multiplex PCR. The table includes 55,000 to 65,000 clones, more than 75% detected once. The sequencing sample was made of peripheral blood. These TCRs come from a human donor in a cohort sampled during active COVID-19.

The chain has TRBV9 and TRBJ1-3; TRBD1 might be the D (6 bases). This CDR3 is built from 14 residues. V was trimmed by 4 bases and J by 2 bases, leaving 10 bases between them. CDR1 is SGDLS and CDR2 is YYNGEE in the germline V gene. The CDR3 DNA reads as TGTGCCAGCAGCTTGCGGACAGCTGGAAACACCATATATTTT. It specifies CASSLRTAGNTIYF.

This clone has just one count. This sequence joins TRBV7-8 and TRBJ1-5; perhaps TRBD1 as D (5 bases). Germline CDR1 and CDR2: SGHVS and FQNEAQ. V was shortened by 5 bases and J by 0 bases, with 20 bases between the two germline ends. The CDR3 extends over 18 amino acids. CDR3 in DNA: TGTGCCAGCAGCCCACTCGGGACTGGAGTCTATAGCAATCAGCCCCAGCATTTT. Amino acid sequence: CASSPLGTGVYSNQPQHF.

This chain uses TRBV9 with TRBJ2-1; D is unresolved. The CDR3 is 13 residues long. Germline V gene data show CDR1 as SGDLS and CDR2 as YYNGEE. The V end was cut by 3 bases, the J end by 3 bases, with 7 bases between. DNA of the CDR3: TGTGCCAGCAGCGACCGACTCTACAATGAGCAGTTCTTC. Amino acids: CASSDRLYNEQFF.

V and J are TRBV7-3 and TRBJ2-3; D not certain. Germline CDR1 and CDR2: SGHTA and FQGTGA. CDR3 length equals 15 residues. The ends were cut back, 6 bases at V and 0 bases at J, with 13 bases in the middle. CDR3 DNA sequence: TGTGCCAGCAGACAAAGCGTTTCTAGCACAGATACGCAGTATTTT. Protein: CASRQSVSSTDTQYF.

This rearrangement joins TRBV6-5 to TRBJ1-5, with D perhaps matching TRBD1 (5 bases). V was trimmed by 5 bases and J by 2 bases, leaving 10 bases between them. This CDR3 is 14 amino acids long. Germline-derived CDR1 and CDR2 are MNHEY and SVGAGI. The CDR3 here is CASSPDSGNQPQHF. CDR3 nucleotides: TGTGCCAGCAGTCCTGACAGCGGCAATCAGCCCCAGCATTTT.

The V gene is TRBV6-4, the J gene TRBJ2-1; 11 nucleotides align to TRBD2. CDR1 is MRHNA and CDR2 is SNTAGT in the germline V gene. The V and J ends lost 2 bases and 6 bases, in that order; junction bases with no gene match: 3. The CDR3 is 15 amino acids. CDR3 bases: TGTGCCAGCAGTGACATGGGACTAGCGGCCAATGAGCAGTTCTTC. Translation: CASSDMGLAANEQFF.

The gene calls are TRBV12-5 and TRBJ1-1; 10 nucleotides align to TRBD1. J lost 4 bases, V lost 5 bases, and 13 bases had no gene match. This CDR3 comprises 17 residues. Germline V gene data show CDR1 as LGHNT and CDR2 as FRNRAP. CDR3 loop: CASGPFRDRGVGTEAFF. The CDR3 DNA reads TGTGCTAGTGGTCCATTCCGGGACAGGGGCGTGGGCACTGAAGCTTTCTTT.

The chain employs TRBV6-1 and TRBJ2-7; D remains unclear. Trimming took off 0 bases at V and 2 bases at J, with 8 bases between the two ends. CDR3 length: 14 residues. Germline V gives CDR1 MNHNS, CDR2 SASEGT. This chain's CDR3 is CASSEAGGTYEQYF. CDR3 nucleotide sequence: TGTGCCAGCAGTGAAGCCGGCGGTACCTACGAGCAGTACTTC.

This CDR3 reads CAVSTGTGADTQYF. As DNA, the CDR3 is TGTGCCGTATCGACCGGGACAGGGGCAGATACGCAGTATTTT. J is TRBJ2-3 and V is TRBV7-7; 10 positions match TRBD1. This CDR3 has 14 residues. V lost 11 bases to trimming and J lost 4 bases; unmatched junction nucleotides: 9. CDR1 and CDR2 from the germline V gene are SSHAT and FNYEAQ (reference sequence). The full variable domain, rest sourced from reference TRBV7-7 and TRBJ2-3, is GAGVSQSPRYKVTKRGQDVTLRCDPISSHATLYWYQQALGQGPEFLTYFNYEAQPDKSGLPSDRFSAERPEGSISTLTIQRTEQRDSAMYRCAVSTGTGADTQYFGPGTRLTVL.

The chain employs TRBV29-1 and TRBJ2-5, with a tentative D call TRBD2 (6 bases). The V gene lost 5 bases and the J gene lost 5 bases, with 12 bases spanning the gap. Germline-derived CDR1 and CDR2 are SQVTM and ANQGSEA. CDR3 length equals 12 residues. CDR3: CSVRLGGETQYF. The CDR3 bases are TGCAGCGTTCGCCTTGGGGGGGAGACCCAGTACTTC.

This clone was picked up one time. This chain uses TRBV3-1 (or the pseudogene TRBV3-2) with TRBJ2-7; D is undetermined. The CDR3 is 13 amino acids. The V gene's germline CDR1 is LGHDT and CDR2 YNNKEL (reference sequence). V lost 2 bases to trimming and J lost 6 bases, with 11 bases between them. CDR3 region: CASSQNSKSEQYF. As DNA, the CDR3 is TGTGCCAGCAGCCAAAACTCGAAGAGCGAGCAGTACTTC.

This chain joins TRBV4-2 and TRBJ2-7; 8 bases line up with TRBD2. CDR3 length: 16 amino acids. V trimming: 1 base; J trimming: 1 base; junction bases outside the gene matches: 6. Germline lookup yields CDR1 LGHNA and CDR2 YNFKEQ. The chain's CDR3 is CASSQVTSGSSYEQYF. CDR3 in DNA: TGTGCCAGCAGCCAAGTGACCAGCGGGAGTTCCTACGAGCAGTACTTC.

This chain uses TRBV5-1 with TRBJ2-1; 9 nucleotides match TRBD2. Germline V gives CDR1 SGHRS, CDR2 YFSETQ. The CDR3 runs to 16 residues. Losses at the gene ends were 2 bases for V and 4 bases for J; bases not matched to a gene: 7. CDR3 loop: CASSFSLAGNYNEQFF. CDR3 nucleotides: TGCGCCAGCAGCTTTTCACTAGCGGGTAATTACAATGAGCAGTTCTTC.

This clone was detected a few times. The chain has TRBV6-4 and TRBJ1-2, with D tentatively TRBD1 (6 bases). Per the germline V gene, CDR1 is MRHNA and CDR2 is SNTAGT. V gave up 0 bases and J gave up 7 bases, with 24 bases separating them. The CDR3 length is 18 residues. The CDR3 nucleotides read TGTGCCAGCAGTGACTCGTCTCAGGGGATTGCCTCCGGAGGTGGCTACACCTTC. Its translation is CASSDSSQGIASGGGYTF.